This TCR beta chain was identified in a study of shared clonotypes between healthy human individuals. Study outcomes and limitations: Generally, naive subsets came out with larger estimated richness than memory subsets. Rarefaction curves obtained for sorted subsets showed sequencing incomplete despite large depth.

TCRdb keeps only in-frame clones here, not all; method: immunoSEQ multiplex PCR. The sample holds about a million clones; over 60% are singletons and the top ten take roughly 1.5%. The donor cohort consisted entirely of Caucasian adults residing in Nashville, Tennessee. As concerns this clone: The antigen is not known.

V shed 3 bases and J 3 bases; nucleotides not matched to a gene: 10. Germline assignment: CDR1 SGHKS and CDR2 YYEKEE (reference sequence). This CDR3 spans 16 amino acids. The chain uses TRBV5-5 and TRBJ2-7, with TRBD2 identical over 9 bases. The source material was memory CD4+ T cells sorted from blood. The sample's subset: CD45RA-negative fraction. The receptor was isolated from a young man in good health. CDR3 amino acids: CASSSGLALGIYEQYF. CDR3 nucleotides: TGTGCCAGCAGCTCGGGACTAGCCCTCGGCATCTACGAGCAGTACTTC.